The rows below give T cell receptor beta chains drawn from one sample of a study of breast tumors, draining lymph nodes, adjacent tissues. One entry per CDR3 protein, called by TCRdb with MiXCR from the multiplex PCR reads. The sample carries 150,000 to 250,000 distinct CDR3 sequences, over 25% recorded once. Sequences were obtained from axillary lymph node tissue. The receptors here all came from a female donor with breast cancer. Some clones in this sample may be carry-over from other donors' samples. CDR3s include the opening cysteine and the closing phenylalanine or tryptophan. The D gene is left open where the match is weak. Not every row has a clone size; where given, it reads once, few, many or a size class.

j_call,d_call,clone_size,v_call,cdr3_aa,cdr3_nt
TRBJ2-1,-,many,TRBV7-2,CASSPRRAADNEQFF,TGTGCCAGCAGCCCCCGAAGGGCTGCCGACAATGAGCAGTTCTTC
TRBJ2-1,TRBD2,many,TRBV12-3/TRBV12-4,CASTPGLAGESEQFF,TGTGCCAGCACCCCCGGACTAGCGGGAGAGAGTGAGCAGTTCTTC
TRBJ1-2,TRBD1,many,TRBV7-3,CASSFDRGHGYTF,TGTGCCAGCAGCTTTGACAGGGGGCATGGCTACACCTTC
TRBJ2-3,TRBD2,-,TRBV24-1,CATSSGADTQYF,TGTGCCACCAGTAGCGGGGCAGATACGCAGTATTTT
TRBJ1-2,-,-,TRBV4-1,CASSRGLAGDNGYTF,TGCGCCAGCAGCCGGGGACTAGCGGGGGACAATGGCTACACCTTC
TRBJ2-1,TRBD2,-,TRBV7-3,CASSLTGYSGKGNEQFF,TGTGCCAGCAGCTTAACAGGGTACAGCGGGAAAGGGAATGAGCAGTTCTTC
TRBJ1-1,-,-,TRBV6-2/TRBV6-3,CASSYSNRVLQAFF,TGTGCCAGCAGTTACTCGAACAGGGTACTCCAAGCTTTCTTT
TRBJ1-2,-,many,TRBV14,CASSQEVWRFTF,TGTGCCAGCAGCCAAGAAGTCTGGCGATTCACCTTC
TRBJ2-5,TRBD2,many,TRBV5-1,CASSLSSGGGETQYF,TGCGCCAGCAGCTTGTCTAGCGGGGGGGGAGAGACCCAGTACTTC
TRBJ1-5,-,-,TRBV7-2,CASSQQGEDQPQHF,TGTGCCAGCAGCCAACAGGGCGAGGATCAGCCCCAGCATTTT
TRBJ1-5,-,many,TRBV20-1,CSARSDGDQPQHF,TGCAGTGCTAGATCCGACGGGGATCAGCCCCAGCATTTT
TRBJ2-2,TRBD1,many,TRBV4-3,CASSQRTGDGELFF,TGCGCCAGCAGCCAAAGGACAGGGGACGGGGAGCTGTTTTTT
TRBJ2-3,TRBD1,many,TRBV6-5,CASRRDRVATDTQYF,TGTGCCAGCAGAAGGGACAGGGTGGCCACAGATACGCAGTATTTT
TRBJ2-3,-,many,TRBV2,CASSVGEDTQYF,TGTGCCAGCAGTGTTGGGGAGGATACGCAGTATTTT
TRBJ1-2,-,many,TRBV4-1,CASSRRDGGYTF,TGCGCCAGCAGCCGCCGAGATGGTGGCTACACCTTC
TRBJ1-5,TRBD1,-,TRBV6-1,CASSPGTEAVQPQHF,TGTGCCAGCAGCCCCGGGACAGAGGCTGTTCAGCCCCAGCATTTT
TRBJ1-4,-,-,TRBV6-7,CASSHSTGEGNEKLFF,TGTGCCAGCAGTCACTCGACAGGTGAGGGAAATGAAAAACTGTTTTTT
TRBJ1-1,TRBD1,few,TRBV19,CASILTGAGTEAFF,TGTGCCAGTATCTTAACAGGGGCGGGAACTGAAGCTTTCTTT
TRBJ1-2,-,many,TRBV10-3,CAISDGNNYGYTF,TGTGCCATCAGTGACGGGAATAACTATGGCTACACCTTC
TRBJ2-6,-,-,TRBV20-1,CSARGQAGATVLTF,TGCAGTGCTAGAGGGCAGGCTGGGGCCACCGTCCTGACTTTC
TRBJ2-6,TRBD1,many,TRBV18,CASSRDREGANVLTF,TGTGCCAGCTCACGGGACAGGGAGGGGGCCAACGTCCTGACTTTC
TRBJ2-1,-,once,TRBV20-1,CSATTGSWGTEQFF,TGCAGCGCCACCACCGGGAGTTGGGGGACTGAGCAGTTCTTC
TRBJ1-5,-,many,TRBV18,CASSWGNDQPQHF,TGTGCCAGCTCCTGGGGAAACGATCAGCCCCAGCATTTT
TRBJ2-2,-,many,TRBV19,CASSPLRALELFF,TGTGCCAGTAGTCCTCTTCGGGCCCTGGAGCTGTTTTTT
TRBJ1-4,TRBD1,-,TRBV2,CASSSDRGYTNEKLFF,TGTGCCAGCAGTTCAGACAGGGGTTATACTAATGAAAAACTGTTTTTT
TRBJ2-7,TRBD1,many,TRBV4-1,CASSQLRPTGGRSYEQYF,TGCGCCAGCAGCCAACTAAGACCGACAGGGGGCAGGTCCTACGAGCAGTACTTC
TRBJ2-7,TRBD2,-,TRBV20-1,CSARKPLAGADEQYF,TGCAGTGCTAGAAAACCCTTAGCGGGGGCCGACGAGCAGTACTTC
TRBJ2-2,-,many,TRBV12-3/TRBV12-4,CASSFEVGELFF,TGTGCCAGCAGTTTTGAGGTCGGGGAGCTGTTTTTT
TRBJ1-3,-,-,TRBV7-8,CASSKAADSGNTIHF,TGTGCCAGCAGTAAGGCAGCCGACTCTGGAAACACCATACATTTT
TRBJ1-2,-,-,TRBV20-1,CSASTGGTYGYTF,TGCAGTGCTAGTACGGGAGGCACCTATGGCTACACCTTC
TRBJ2-4,TRBD2,-,TRBV30,CTCQEREQNIQYF,TGTACCTGCCAGGAGCGGGAGCAAAACATTCAGTACTTC
TRBJ1-6,-,many,TRBV11-3,CASSLVAGIYNSPLHF,TGTGCCAGCAGCTTAGTGGCAGGGATCTATAATTCACCCCTCCACTTT
TRBJ2-2,-,many,TRBV5-1,CASSLARANGELFF,TGCGCCAGCAGCTTGGCGCGGGCAAACGGGGAGCTGTTTTTT
TRBJ1-2,-,once,TRBV3-1,CASRPAGALTRYTF,TGTGCCAGCAGACCGGCAGGGGCTCTAACTCGCTACACCTTC
TRBJ2-5,-,-,TRBV7-2,CASSPRQRTQYF,TGTGCCAGCAGCCCCAGACAGAGGACCCAGTACTTC
TRBJ2-7,-,many,TRBV19,CASSPSASGEQYF,TGTGCCAGTAGTCCCTCCGCATCGGGGGAGCAGTACTTC
TRBJ2-5,-,many,TRBV5-1,CASSLEGGPETQYF,TGCGCCAGCAGCTTGGAGGGGGGGCCGGAGACCCAGTACTTC
TRBJ2-5,TRBD1,many,TRBV5-1,CASSPRQGYQETQYF,TGCGCCAGCAGCCCACGACAGGGATACCAAGAGACCCAGTACTTC
TRBJ1-5,-,-,TRBV20-1,CSASKMGARGNQPQHF,TGCAGTGCTAGTAAGATGGGGGCGCGGGGCAATCAGCCCCAGCATTTT
TRBJ2-2,-,many,TRBV19,CASSSPYSGELFF,TGTGCCAGTAGTTCCCCCTACTCCGGGGAGCTGTTTTTT
TRBJ2-1,TRBD2,many,TRBV20-1,CSARVARGTSGYNEQFF,TGCAGTGCTAGGGTTGCGCGCGGGACTAGCGGATACAATGAGCAGTTCTTC
TRBJ2-1,-,many,TRBV7-2,CASSPRLVGHQQFF,TGTGCCAGCAGCCCTAGGTTAGTTGGCCACCAGCAGTTCTTC
TRBJ1-6,-,-,TRBV4-1,CASSQAGLNSPLHF,TGCGCCAGCAGCCAAGCGGGACTTAATTCACCCCTCCACTTT
TRBJ1-2,TRBD1,many,TRBV6-5,CASSYDRGRIYGYTF,TGTGCCAGCAGTTACGACAGGGGGCGCATCTATGGCTACACCTTC
TRBJ2-2,-,many,TRBV5-1,CASSLVAGTAGELFF,TGCGCCAGCAGCTTGGTGGCTGGCACAGCCGGGGAGCTGTTTTTT
TRBJ2-2,-,-,TRBV7-6,CASHTTTGELFF,TGTGCCAGCCACACCACGACCGGGGAGCTGTTTTTT
TRBJ1-2,TRBD1,many,TRBV28,CASYRGLIYGYTF,TGTGCCAGCTACAGGGGATTAATATATGGCTACACCTTC
TRBJ2-1,-,-,TRBV28,CASSLRAIVGNEQFF,TGTGCCAGCAGTTTGCGGGCCATAGTAGGGAATGAGCAGTTCTTC
TRBJ2-1,-,-,TRBV6-2/TRBV6-3,CASSRLGLNSYNEQFF,TGTGCCAGCAGCCGACTAGGATTAAACTCCTACAATGAGCAGTTCTTC
TRBJ2-1,TRBD1,many,TRBV2,CASRAQTGDEQFF,TGTGCCAGCAGAGCCCAGACAGGGGATGAGCAGTTCTTC